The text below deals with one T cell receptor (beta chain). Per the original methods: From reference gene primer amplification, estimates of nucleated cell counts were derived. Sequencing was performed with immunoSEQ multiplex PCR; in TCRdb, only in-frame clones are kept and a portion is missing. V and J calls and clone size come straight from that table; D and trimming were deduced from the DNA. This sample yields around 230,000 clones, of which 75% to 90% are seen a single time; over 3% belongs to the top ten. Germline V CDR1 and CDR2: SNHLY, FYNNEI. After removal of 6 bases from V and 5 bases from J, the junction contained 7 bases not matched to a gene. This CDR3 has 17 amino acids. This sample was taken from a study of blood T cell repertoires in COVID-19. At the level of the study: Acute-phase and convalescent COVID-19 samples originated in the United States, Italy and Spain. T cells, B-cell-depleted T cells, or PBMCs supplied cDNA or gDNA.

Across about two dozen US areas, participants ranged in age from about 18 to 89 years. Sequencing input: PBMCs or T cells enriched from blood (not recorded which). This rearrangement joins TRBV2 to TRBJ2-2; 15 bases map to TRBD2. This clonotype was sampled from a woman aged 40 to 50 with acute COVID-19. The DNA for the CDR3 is TGTGCCAGCAGCCAGCAGGGACTAGCGGGGGGAACCGGGGAGCTGTTTTTT. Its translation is CASSQQGLAGGTGELFF.